The next 8 T cell receptor beta chains were all read from a single sample in a study of T cell repertoires in cytomegalovirus infection. The antigens these receptors bind are not known. TCRdb reanalysed the reads using MiXCR and keeps one entry per CDR3 protein. The sample yields 680,000 or so distinct CDR3 sequences, around 30% seen once. The sequenced sample was cultured PBMCs, obtained from culture after CMV antigen stimulation. These receptors all come from a human donor in good health (CMV status not recorded). Some clones in this sample may be carry-over from other donors' samples.

The chain employs TRBV12-3 or TRBV12-4 and TRBJ1-1; D may be TRBD1 (6 bases). The ends were cut back, 6 bases at V and 2 bases at J, with 25 bases in the middle. There are 18 residues in the CDR3. The CDR3 DNA reads as TGTGCCAGCAGGGGACTGAACAGGGATCAAGAAAAAAACACTGAAGCTTTCTTT. It codes for CASRGLNRDQEKNTEAFF.

This clonotype has more than one count but fewer than ten. The gene calls are TRBV12-3 or TRBV12-4 and TRBJ2-3; tentatively, D is TRBD2 (6 bases). This CDR3 has 13 amino acids. V dropped 9 bases and J dropped 5 bases, with 15 bases sitting between them. CDR3 nucleotide sequence: TGTGCCAGTGCCCGGGACTTCGGAGATACGCAGTATTTT. Translated, it gives CASARDFGDTQYF.

This clonotype was seen more than once but under ten times. The chain joins TRBV4-1 to TRBJ2-3, with unresolved D. With 1 base removed from V and 6 bases from J, the gap between germline ends came to 8 bases. This CDR3 contains 13 residues. Germline V gene sequence: CDR1 MGHRA, CDR2 YSYEKL. The CDR3 spells CASSQVRVDTQYF. CDR3 nucleotide sequence: TGCGCCAGCAGCCAAGTCCGCGTGGATACGCAGTATTTT.

The chain joins TRBV27 to TRBJ2-7; 7 bases agree with TRBD2. Looked up from germline, CDR1 is MNHEY and CDR2 is SMNVEV (reference sequence). The V gene end was trimmed by 8 bases and the J gene end by 6 bases; junction bases not matched to a gene: 7. There are 12 residues in the CDR3. The CDR3 here is CASGRVSGEQYF. CDR3 nucleotides: TGTGCCAGCGGGAGGGTTTCAGGCGAGCAGTACTTC.

V gene TRBV25-1 combines with J gene TRBJ2-4, with a possible D match to TRBD1 (5 bases). Per the germline V gene, CDR1 is MGHDK and CDR2 is SYGVNS. Trimming left V 3 bases short and J 8 bases short, with 14 bases between. CDR3 length: 14 residues. The CDR3 spells CASSDSTGGDIQYF. Written as DNA, the CDR3 is TGTGCCAGCAGTGATAGTACAGGTGGGGACATTCAGTACTTC.

This clonotype was seen ten or more times. The chain is built from TRBV7-2 and TRBJ2-1; D gene uncertain. Looked up from germline, CDR1 is SGHTA and CDR2 is FQGNSA. The CDR3 sequence is 12 residues long. V lost 1 base and J 6 bases, leaving 4 bases between the germline ends. The CDR3 reads CASSLGLNEQFF. The DNA of the CDR3 is TGTGCCAGCAGCTTAGGACTCAATGAGCAGTTCTTC.

This clonotype was observed a handful of times. The V gene is TRBV5-4, the J gene TRBJ2-5; perhaps TRBD2 as D (5 bases). Trimming shortened V by 4 bases and J by 3 bases, and 13 bases separated the two germline ends. Germline V gives CDR1 SGHNT, CDR2 YYREEE (reference sequence). There are 14 residues in the CDR3. CDR3 coding DNA: TGTGCCAGCAGCACGGACTCAGGCAAAGAGACCCAGTACTTC. Amino acids: CASSTDSGKETQYF. Together with reference TRBV5-4 and TRBJ2-5, the CDR3 gives the full variable domain: ETGVTQSPTHLIKTRGQQVTLRCSSQSGHNTVSWYQQALGQGPQFIFQYYREEENGRGNFPPRFSGLQFPNYSSELNVNALELDDSALYLCASSTDSGKETQYFGPGTRLLVL.

This chain connects TRBV10-3 to TRBJ2-1; D remains ambiguous. The germline gives CDR1 ENHRY, CDR2 SYGVKD. This CDR3 has 15 residues. Trimming left V 0 bases short and J 6 bases short, with 12 bases between. CDR3 DNA sequence: TGTGCCATCAGTGAGTCAAGAGTCGAGGTCAATGAGCAGTTCTTC. It specifies CAISESRVEVNEQFF.